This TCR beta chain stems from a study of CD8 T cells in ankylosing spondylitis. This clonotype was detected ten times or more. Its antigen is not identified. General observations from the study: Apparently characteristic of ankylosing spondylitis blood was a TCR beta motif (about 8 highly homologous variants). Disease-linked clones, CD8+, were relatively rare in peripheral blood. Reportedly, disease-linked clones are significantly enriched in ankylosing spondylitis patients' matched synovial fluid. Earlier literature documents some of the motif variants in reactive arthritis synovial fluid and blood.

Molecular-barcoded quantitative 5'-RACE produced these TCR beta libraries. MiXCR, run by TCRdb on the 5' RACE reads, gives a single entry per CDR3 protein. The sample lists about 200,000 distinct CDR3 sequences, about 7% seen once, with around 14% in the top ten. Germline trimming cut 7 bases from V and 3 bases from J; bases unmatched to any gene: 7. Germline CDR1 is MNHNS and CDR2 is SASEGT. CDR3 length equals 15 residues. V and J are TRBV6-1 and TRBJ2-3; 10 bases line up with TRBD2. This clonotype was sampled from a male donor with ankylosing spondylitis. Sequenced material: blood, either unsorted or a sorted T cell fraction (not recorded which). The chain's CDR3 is CASNKLAGTTDTQYF. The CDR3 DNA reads TGTGCCAGCAATAAACTAGCGGGGACGACAGATACGCAGTATTTT.